The subject of this entry is one T cell receptor beta chain. This sample was included in a study of shared T cell receptors in the human thymus. Clones were sequenced by immunoSEQ multiplex PCR, and TCRdb holds only the in-frame ones, with some missing. The sample lists hundreds of thousands of clones, approximately 89% occurring once. CDR3 length: 17 residues. V trimming: 1 base; J trimming: 1 base; junction bases outside the gene matches: 8. The germline V gene has CDR1 LNHNV and CDR2 YYDKDF (reference sequence). The same data also contributed to another study, on human thymus T cells. As reported in that work: Donor material was obtained from healthy Finnish infants undergoing corrective surgery for congenital heart defects. Thymic material originated from resections removed in the course of corrective heart surgery. Repertoires sampled from thymus and blood appeared biased in V and J gene usage. Related research found strongly overlapping thymic repertoires in unrelated individuals.

The sequenced material came from thymocytes. This chain joins TRBV15 and TRBJ2-7; the match to TRBD1 covers 9 bases. This clonotype originated in a boy younger than two with a congenital heart defect. Written as DNA, the CDR3 is TGTGCCACCAGCAGAGTATCAGGGACAGGGCGGTCCTACGAGCAGTACTTC. It is translated as CATSRVSGTGRSYEQYF.